The 18 T cell receptor beta chains reported below all come from one sample, sequenced in a study of a mutant IDH1 vaccine in newly diagnosed glioma. Which antigens these TCRs recognize remains unknown. Profiling relied on immunoSEQ multiplex PCR, and the TCRdb table lists in-frame clones only, not all of them. The sample has 50,000 to 55,000 clones, roughly 78% seen once. This sample's time point: week 5, during vaccination. Vaccine doses each comprised 300 ug of mutant IDH1 20-mer peptide, with topical imiquimod. Sequenced here: PBMCs, sampled from a glioma patient whose treatment included an IDH1 peptide vaccine. These receptor sequences come from a man aged 50-59 years with glioma.

The chain employs TRBV15 and TRBJ1-2, with D perhaps matching TRBD1 (5 bases). From germline, CDR1 is LNHNV and CDR2 YYDKDF (reference sequence). V lost 0 bases and J lost 4, with 12 bases in between. The CDR3 consists of 15 residues. The CDR3 loop is CATSRDGGLVYGYTF. The CDR3 DNA follows: TGTGCCACCAGCAGAGATGGGGGACTGGTCTATGGCTACACCTTC.

V is TRBV10-3 and J is TRBJ2-7; 8 bases are shared with TRBD1. This CDR3 has 12 amino acids. Germline loops: CDR1 ENHRY, CDR2 SYGVKD. V shed 5 bases and J 5 bases; nucleotides not matched to a gene: 2. CDR3 coding DNA: TGTGCCATCAGTATACAGGGGGACGAGCAGTACTTC. Its translation: CAISIQGDEQYF.

This chain joins TRBV5-5 and TRBJ1-2, with 10 bases lining up with TRBD1. Germline V lookup: CDR1 SGHKS, CDR2 YYEKEE (reference sequence). The CDR3 is 15 residues long. The V and J ends lost 5 bases and 4 bases, in that order; junction bases with no gene match: 8. As DNA, the CDR3 is TGTGCCAGCAGATACGGACAGGGGGAGGGCTATGGCTACACCTTC. Protein sequence: CASRYGQGEGYGYTF.

This chain uses TRBV19 with TRBJ2-3, with D perhaps TRBD1 or TRBD2 (5 bases each). V lost 6 bases, J lost 5 bases, and 27 bases lay in between. The CDR3 extends over 18 amino acids. Germline CDR1 is LNHDA and CDR2 is SQIVND (reference sequence). As DNA, the CDR3 is TGTGCCAGTAGCACCGGGACGGGTCTGGCCGGGGTCAGAGATACGCAGTATTTT. Translation gives CASSTGTGLAGVRDTQYF.

The chain couples TRBV9 to TRBJ1-4; the match to TRBD1 covers 9 bases. CDR1 and CDR2 (germline): SGDLS, YYNGEE. The CDR3 has 15 residues. Unmatched junction bases numbered 4, after V lost 0 bases and J lost 7 bases. The CDR3 sequence: CASSVEGTGIEKLFF. CDR3 nucleotides: TGTGCCAGCAGCGTAGAGGGGACAGGGATTGAAAAACTGTTTTTT.

The chain couples TRBV18 to TRBJ2-7, with TRBD1 as a possible D gene (6 bases). The length of the CDR3 is 13 residues. Trimming left V 9 bases short and J 2 bases short, with 14 bases between. Per the germline V gene, CDR1 is KGHSH and CDR2 is LQKENI. This CDR3 is CASRQDSAYEQYF. The CDR3 region has the DNA TGTGCCAGTCGCCAGGACAGTGCCTACGAGCAGTACTTC.

The chain couples TRBV7-2 to TRBJ1-6, with D possibly matching TRBD1 (6 bases). Germline V gene sequence: CDR1 SGHTA, CDR2 FQGNSA. V lost 4 bases and J lost 11, with 15 bases in between. The CDR3 loop spans 14 amino acids. The CDR3 spells CASSSGQVRTPLHF. CDR3 nucleotides: TGTGCCAGCAGCTCGGGACAAGTACGGACACCCCTCCACTTT.

This chain joins TRBV10-3 and TRBJ2-7, with D possibly being TRBD1 (7 bases). The V gene's germline CDR1 is ENHRY and CDR2 SYGVKD. Trimming shortened V by 2 bases and J by 5 bases, and 19 bases separated the two germline ends. The CDR3 runs 16 residues. Here the CDR3 reads CAISEGGTVRNHEQYF. The CDR3 DNA is TGTGCCATCAGTGAGGGGGGGACAGTAAGAAACCACGAGCAGTACTTC.

The chain couples TRBV4-1 to TRBJ1-4; D uncertain. The germline CDR1 and CDR2 sequences are MGHRA and YSYEKL. V was shortened by 1 base and J by 5 bases, with 11 bases between the two germline ends. The CDR3 is 15 residues long. CDR3 nucleotide sequence: TGCGCCAGCAGCCAAGTTTCTGGAAACAATGAAAAACTGTTTTTT. Translated, it gives CASSQVSGNNEKLFF.

V and J are TRBV30 and TRBJ2-3; 9 bases line up with TRBD2. Germline values: CDR1 GTSNPN, CDR2 SVGIG (reference sequence). V shed 0 bases, J shed 6 bases, and the junction held 4 bases outside the gene matches. This CDR3 has 14 amino acids. CDR3 protein: CAWSVRGGADTQYF. CDR3 nucleotides: TGTGCCTGGAGTGTCCGCGGGGGGGCGGATACGCAGTATTTT.

In its sample, this clone was seen a few times. The CDR3 sequence is CASSVGSEGDEAFF. The CDR3 DNA reads TGTGCCAGCAGCGTAGGGAGTGAGGGCGATGAAGCTTTCTTT. The chain recombines TRBV9 with TRBJ1-1; D uncertain. There are 14 residues in the CDR3. Germline CDR1 reads SGDLS; CDR2 reads YYNGEE. The V end lost 0 bases, the J end lost 7 bases, and 13 bases lay between the germline ends.

The rearrangement uses TRBV25-1 and TRBJ1-2, with D perhaps matching TRBD1 (5 bases). Trimming left V 0 bases short and J 7 bases short, with 15 bases between. There are 15 residues in the CDR3. CDR1 and CDR2 (germline): MGHDK, SYGVNS. The CDR3 DNA reads as TGTGCCAGCAGTGAATATAGGGGCAGGGATGCTGGCTACACCTTC. Protein product: CASSEYRGRDAGYTF.

The CDR3 sequence: CASSSEARAKTQYF. The DNA for the CDR3 is TGTGCCAGCAGCTCCGAGGCCCGTGCGAAGACCCAGTACTTC. The chain uses TRBV5-6 and TRBJ2-5; no clear D. Trimming took off 3 bases at V and 6 bases at J, with 15 bases between the two ends. This CDR3 comprises 14 residues. Per germline, CDR1 SGHDT and CDR2 YYEEEE.

The rearrangement links TRBV5-1 to TRBJ2-2; 8 bases match TRBD1. The CDR3 extends over 14 amino acids. The germline V gene encodes CDR1 SGHRS and CDR2 YFSETQ. V lost 4 bases, J lost 6 bases, and 5 bases stayed unmatched. The CDR3 region is CASSARTGSGELFF. The CDR3 DNA follows: TGCGCCAGCAGCGCAAGGACAGGGTCCGGGGAGCTGTTTTTT.

In its sample, this clone was seen once. J is TRBJ1-5 and V is TRBV30; unclear D gene. V was pared by 4 bases and J by 7 bases, with 17 bases between. In germline, CDR1 is GTSNPN, CDR2 SVGIG (reference sequence). The CDR3 consists of 14 residues. The DNA for the CDR3 is TGTGCCTGGACTCAAGCGCCGGGCGCCCAGCCCCAGCATTTT. This encodes CAWTQAPGAQPQHF.

Here the CDR3 DNA reads TGCGCCAGCAGGTACGGGACGGCTAGCAATCAGCCCCAGCATTTT. Amino acids: CASRYGTASNQPQHF. This chain connects TRBV5-1 to TRBJ1-5; D perhaps matches TRBD1 (5 bases). V was clipped by 5 bases and J by 0 bases, with 12 bases between them. The CDR3 is 15 residues long. Germline CDR1 is SGHRS and CDR2 is YFSETQ.

The rearrangement uses TRBV5-6 and TRBJ2-6, with 7 bases fitting TRBD1. The CDR3 has 14 residues. Germline trimming cut 2 bases from V and 8 bases from J; bases unmatched to any gene: 4. Germline assignment: CDR1 SGHDT and CDR2 YYEEEE. The chain's CDR3 is CASSLLTGTNVLTF. In nucleotides, the CDR3 is TGTGCCAGCAGCTTACTGACAGGGACCAACGTCCTGACTTTC.

The chain employs TRBV6-5 and TRBJ1-2; D unclear. Trimming stripped 0 bases from V and 4 bases from J, with 9 bases between. The germline V gene encodes CDR1 MNHEY and CDR2 SVGAGI. The CDR3 is made up of 14 amino acids. The CDR3 reads CASSYSEGSYGYTF. As DNA, the CDR3 is TGTGCCAGCAGTTACTCGGAGGGAAGCTATGGCTACACCTTC.